This TCR beta chain emerged from a study of blood T cells in healthy people across ages. Extraction yielded at least 5.5 micrograms of total RNA per sample. Notes on the study in general: The study regarded diversity estimates from one million T cells as underestimates.

Concerning this clonotype: Antigen unknown.

A second PCR, run for roughly 7 to 12 cycles, used a sample-barcoded 5' primer plus a J-beta primer mix. Unique molecular identifiers of 12 random nucleotides labeled each cDNA. Every sample gave at least 2.5 million paired-end reads containing CDR3. TCRdb re-analysed the 5' RACE reads in MiXCR, keeping a single row per CDR3 protein. Of about 1.4 million distinct CDR3 sequences listed, roughly 60% are singletons. The source of this sequence is a man between 18 and 29 years old in good health. Sequencing was carried out using blood.

The CDR3 DNA sequence: TGTGCCAGCCCAGCAAGCGGGAGGGCCCTCTCCTACAATGAGCAGTTCTTC. This codes for CASPASGRALSYNEQFF. The chain couples TRBV6-2 or TRBV6-3 to TRBJ2-1; 10 nucleotides match TRBD2. Per the germline V gene, CDR1 is MNHEY and CDR2 is SVGEGT. This CDR3 is 17 amino acids long. V was clipped by 8 bases and J by 0 bases; unmatched bases: 10.